The 18 T cell receptor beta chains reported below all come from one sample, sequenced in a study of persistence of HIV-infected CD4 T cells (dated by TCRdb to between 2020 and 2021). This specimen's treatment or condition label, interpreted: suppressive antiretroviral therapy. A pool of overlapping HIV-1 Gag 15-mer peptides, at approximately 0.95 ug per peptide per mL, was used to stimulate the cells. Nonresponding CD40L-negative CD69-negative CD45RO-high memory CD4+ T cells were sorted as memory populations depleted of antigen-responding cells. The immunoSEQ hsTCRB assay version 4, run in survey mode, was used to sequence TCRbeta repertoires from genomic DNA. TCRdb mirrors the immuneACCESS table, restricted to in-frame sequences. Some clones are absent from its copies; in checked studies, under half trace to an unresolved V gene, and the reason for the others is unknown. For this sample there are about 35,000 clones; about 85% appear just once. More than 4.5% of the sample is in the top ten clones.

Their antigen targets remain unknown. This specimen was cultured CD4+ T cells from PBMCs, taken from a patient who received antiretroviral therapy. Explained via the paper, the cell subset or site label denotes: CD40L-CD69- CD45RO-high memory CD4 T cells not responding to Gag peptides. The receptors were gathered from an adult with HIV. The donor label of this sample is uncertain.

The CDR3 coding sequence is TGTGCCAGCAGCTTAGTGGGGACTAGCTCCTACAATGAGCAGTTCTTC. It translates to CASSLVGTSSYNEQFF. V is TRBV7-2 and J is TRBJ2-1, with TRBD2 matching 8 bases. This CDR3 spans 16 amino acids. Germline values: CDR1 SGHTA, CDR2 FQGNSA. The V segment lost 1 base and the J segment 0 bases; nucleotides outside the gene matches: 2. The variable domain in full, completed from reference TRBV7-2 and TRBJ2-1, reads GAGVSQSPSNKVTEKGKDVELRCDPISGHTALYWYRQSLGQGLEFLIYFQGNSAPDKSGLPSDRFSAERTGGSVSTLTIQRTQQEDSAVYLCASSLVGTSSYNEQFFGPGTRLTVL.

The rearrangement uses TRBV19 and TRBJ2-7; D not certain. Between the trimmed V and J ends, which lost 4 bases and 0 bases, there was a span of 13 bases. The CDR3 extends over 15 amino acids. CDR1 and CDR2 (germline): LNHDA, SQIVND (reference sequence). The CDR3 region has the DNA TGTGCCAGTAGTACTACATCATTTAGCTCCTACGAGCAGTACTTC. Amino acid sequence: CASSTTSFSSYEQYF.

This clone has more than one count but fewer than ten. The chain links TRBV10-2 to TRBJ1-2; 11 nucleotides agree with TRBD1. The CDR3 sequence is 18 residues long. Unmatched junction bases numbered 13, after V lost 3 bases and J lost 4 bases. The germline V gene encodes CDR1 WSHSY and CDR2 SAAADI. The CDR3 DNA reads as TGCGCCAGCAGTGAAGCTACGGGACAGGGGGTCATGGGCTATGGCTACACCTTC. It codes for CASSEATGQGVMGYGYTF.

The gene calls are TRBV7-2 and TRBJ1-6; no clear D gene. This CDR3 comprises 14 residues. Germline V gene lookup returns CDR1 SGHTA and CDR2 FQGNSA. Between the trimmed V and J ends, which lost 7 bases and 9 bases, there was a span of 16 bases. This chain's CDR3 is CASNLGERGSPLHF. The DNA for the CDR3 is TGTGCCAGCAACCTTGGGGAACGCGGTTCACCCCTCCACTTT. The complete variable domain, with remaining parts taken from reference TRBV7-2 and TRBJ1-6, reads GAGVSQSPSNKVTEKGKDVELRCDPISGHTALYWYRQSLGQGLEFLIYFQGNSAPDKSGLPSDRFSAERTGGSVSTLTIQRTQQEDSAVYLCASNLGERGSPLHFGNGTRLTVT.

The chain couples TRBV3-1 (or the pseudogene TRBV3-2) to TRBJ1-1, with D possibly matching TRBD1 (5 bases). The V end was cut by 4 bases, the J end by 7 bases, with 10 bases between. Germline V gene sequence: CDR1 LGHDT, CDR2 YNNKEL (reference sequence). The length of the CDR3 is 12 residues. CDR3 in DNA: TGTGCCAGCAGCCTGGGCGGGGGTGAAGCTTTCTTT. Translating it yields CASSLGGGEAFF.

The table lists this clone with a count of one. This chain connects TRBV10-3 to TRBJ2-7; D may match TRBD1 or TRBD2 (5 bases each). Trimming shortened V by 9 bases and J by 2 bases, and 14 bases separated the two germline ends. CDR1 and CDR2 (germline): ENHRY, SYGVKD. This CDR3 has 13 amino acids. CDR3 sequence (DNA): TGTGCCATATACCGGGACGAGACCTACGAGCAGTACTTC. Protein: CAIYRDETYEQYF.

The V gene is TRBV28, the J gene TRBJ1-5; no clear D. Germline CDR1 MDHEN, CDR2 SYDVKM. The V end was cut by 1 base, the J end by 5 bases, with 6 bases between. The CDR3 extends over 13 amino acids. CDR3 protein: CASSLSPHQPQHF. The CDR3 DNA sequence: TGTGCCAGCAGTTTATCCCCCCATCAGCCCCAGCATTTT.

The rearrangement joins TRBV19 to TRBJ2-1; D is perhaps TRBD1 (5 bases). CDR1 LNHDA and CDR2 SQIVND come from the germline V gene (reference sequence). This CDR3 has 14 amino acids. The ends were cut back, 2 bases at V and 10 bases at J, with 15 bases in the middle. CDR3 in amino acids: CASSISDRPTEQFF. Here the CDR3 DNA reads TGTGCCAGTAGTATATCCGACAGACCCACCGAGCAGTTCTTC.

This rearrangement joins TRBV18 to TRBJ1-1; possibly TRBD1 for D (5 bases). Looked up from germline, CDR1 is KGHSH and CDR2 is LQKENI. Between the trimmed V and J ends, which lost 6 bases and 1 base, there was a span of 24 bases. The CDR3 runs to 18 residues. In DNA form, the CDR3 reads TGTGCCAGCTCTCAAAATTCTCAGACAGCCTGGGGGAACACTGAAGCTTTCTTT. Translated: CASSQNSQTAWGNTEAFF.

This chain connects TRBV9 to TRBJ2-3; 11 positions agree with TRBD2. The CDR3 contains 17 residues. From germline, CDR1 is SGDLS and CDR2 YYNGEE. The junction had 9 bases not matched to a gene; V was cut back by 0 bases and J by 6 bases. CDR3 in DNA: TGTGCCAGCAGCGTAGAGGCTAGCGGGGGGTTTGGGGATACGCAGTATTTT. Translation: CASSVEASGGFGDTQYF.

Here the CDR3 DNA reads TGTGCCAGCAGCAAAACGGGACAGATGAACACTGAAGCTTTCTTT. The encoded protein is CASSKTGQMNTEAFF. V and J are TRBV21-1 and TRBJ1-1; the D segment call TRBD1 is taken from the table without a DNA check. TRBV21-1 constitutes a pseudogene. CDR3 length: 15 residues.

The chain joins TRBV28 to TRBJ1-5; possible D gene TRBD1, 6 bases. The CDR3 is 17 residues long. Germline V gene sequence: CDR1 MDHEN, CDR2 SYDVKM. V shed 7 bases and J shed 7 bases, with 26 bases lying between them. Here the CDR3 DNA reads TGTGCCAGCATCCTATCGGGTGGGGGCTTGGGGAGGCAGCCCCAGCATTTT. Its protein product is CASILSGGGLGRQPQHF.

This clone came up once. The chain has TRBV6-5 and TRBJ2-3, with D possibly being TRBD1 (6 bases). V shed 0 bases and J shed 4 bases, with 11 bases lying between them. This CDR3 contains 15 residues. The V gene's germline CDR1 is MNHEY and CDR2 SVGAGI. CDR3 bases: TGTGCCAGCAGTTACTCTAGGGACACCCCAGATACGCAGTATTTT. This translates into CASSYSRDTPDTQYF.

The chain joins TRBV6-1 to TRBJ2-7; D is possibly TRBD2 (6 bases). Germline CDR1 MNHNS, CDR2 SASEGT. Trimming pared 3 bases from V and 2 bases from J, leaving 17 bases between. The CDR3 totals 16 residues. CDR3 residues: CASSDGTSMRTYEQYF. The CDR3 DNA sequence: TGTGCCAGCAGTGATGGGACTTCTATGCGTACCTACGAGCAGTACTTC.

This chain uses TRBV7-9 with TRBJ1-2, with 9 bases identical to TRBD1. Germline lookup yields CDR1 SEHNR and CDR2 FQNEAQ (reference sequence). V lost 3 bases, J lost 4 bases, and 12 bases stayed unmatched. This CDR3 comprises 17 residues. The CDR3 nucleotides read TGTGCCAGCAGCTTCGCCGCCGAACAGGGGGCGGGCTATGGCTACACCTTC. This encodes CASSFAAEQGAGYGYTF.

The J gene is TRBJ2-7, the V gene TRBV12-3 or TRBV12-4, with 11 bases matching TRBD1. CDR3 length: 13 residues. V shed 2 bases and J 10 bases; nucleotides not matched to a gene: 4. CDR3 in DNA: TGTGCCAGCAGTTTAAGGGACAGGGGGAGTCAGTACTTC. This codes for CASSLRDRGSQYF.

The rearrangement joins TRBV3-1 (or the pseudogene TRBV3-2) to TRBJ2-2, with TRBD2 matching over 11 bases. The J segment lost 7 bases and the V segment lost 2 bases, leaving 9 bases of the junction unmatched. CDR3 length equals 17 residues. The V gene's germline CDR1 is LGHDT and CDR2 YNNKEL (reference sequence). DNA of the CDR3: TGTGCCAGCAGCCAAACTAGCGGGAGATCTTCCGTCGGGGAGCTGTTTTTT. This translates into CASSQTSGRSSVGELFF.

The J gene is TRBJ2-2, the V gene TRBV5-8; D might be TRBD1 (5 bases). The CDR3 has 15 amino acids. Germline CDR1 and CDR2: SGHTS and YDEGEE. The V end was cut by 0 bases, the J end by 2 bases, with 8 bases between. The CDR3 DNA reads as TGTGCCAGCAGCTTGGACAGGATCAACACCGGGGAGCTGTTTTTT. Residues: CASSLDRINTGELFF.